The following is a T cell receptor beta chain sequence with its context. The sample belongs to a study of siplizumab effects on memory and regulatory T cells. Profiled with immunoSEQ multiplex PCR; TCRdb holds only in-frame clones, not every one. The sample holds 85,000 to 130,000 clones; about 90% are singletons and the top ten take about 2.4%. The CDR3 totals 15 residues. CDR1 is SGHDT, CDR2 YYEEEE, per germline. V was shortened by 2 bases and J by 1 base, with 12 bases between the two germline ends. The V gene is TRBV5-6, the J gene TRBJ1-1, with D perhaps TRBD1 (6 bases). Sequencing was carried out using CD4+ T cells sorted from blood. The source of this sequence is a human donor in good health. Some clones in this sample may be carry-over from other donors' samples. Written as DNA, the CDR3 is TGTGCCAGCAGCTTTAACAGGGCACCGAACACTGAAGCTTTCTTT. Translation: CASSFNRAPNTEAFF.